A single sample is the source of the 24 T cell receptor beta chains below, sequenced in a study of blood T cell repertoires in COVID-19. Profiling relied on immunoSEQ multiplex PCR, and the TCRdb table lists in-frame clones only, not all of them. The sample yields almost 300,000 clones, around 87% seen once. The specimen sequenced was peripheral blood. The receptors were gathered from a man aged 65-85 years with acute or convalescent COVID-19.

The CDR3 sequence is CASSLYGTGDSPLHF. DNA for the CDR3: TGTGCCAGCAGTCTCTACGGGACAGGGGATTCACCCCTCCACTTT. The chain combines TRBV6-5 with TRBJ1-6; 10 nucleotides align to TRBD1. The CDR3 loop spans 15 amino acids. CDR1 MNHEY and CDR2 SVGAGI come from the germline V gene. Germline trimming cut 5 bases from V and 8 bases from J; bases unmatched to any gene: 6.

This clone has more than one count but fewer than ten. The chain has TRBV2 and TRBJ2-7, with a possible D match to TRBD2 (5 bases). Germline V CDR1 and CDR2: SNHLY, FYNNEI. CDR3 size: 12 residues. The V end lost 4 bases, the J end lost 4 bases, and 8 bases lay between the germline ends. The CDR3 DNA reads as TGTGCCAGCAGTGTTAGAGGGTACGAGCAGTACTTC. This sequence encodes CASSVRGYEQYF.

The chain uses TRBV7-7 and TRBJ2-3; D possibly corresponds to TRBD2 (6 bases). Germline loops: CDR1 SSHAT, CDR2 FNYEAQ (reference sequence). The CDR3 has 15 amino acids. Trimming took 5 bases from V and 0 from J, leaving 12 bases between them. The CDR3 DNA sequence: TGTGCCAGCAGCGCGGGACTTTCTAGCACAGATACGCAGTATTTT. It is translated as CASSAGLSSTDTQYF.

This chain uses TRBV7-9 with TRBJ2-6; TRBD1 matches 9 bases. The CDR3 loop spans 19 amino acids. After removal of 5 bases from V and 0 bases from J, the junction contained 11 bases not matched to a gene. In germline, CDR1 is SEHNR, CDR2 FQNEAQ (reference sequence). The CDR3 reads CASSEIYRGLASGANVLTF. For the CDR3, the DNA is TGTGCCAGCAGCGAAATCTACAGGGGGCTAGCCTCTGGGGCCAACGTCCTGACTTTC.

The J gene is TRBJ1-2, the V gene TRBV20-1; tentatively, D is TRBD1 (5 bases). This CDR3 is 11 amino acids long. Germline-derived CDR1 and CDR2 are DFQATT and SNEGSKA (reference sequence). Trimming shortened V by 8 bases and J by 1 base, and 8 bases separated the two germline ends. The CDR3 is CSYDSNYGYTF. In nucleotides, the CDR3 is TGCAGTTACGACAGTAACTATGGCTACACCTTC.

This rearrangement joins TRBV5-1 to TRBJ2-5; possible D gene TRBD1, 6 bases. The CDR3 consists of 15 residues. V was trimmed by 0 bases and J by 4 bases, leaving 13 bases between them. Per the germline V gene, CDR1 is SGHRS and CDR2 is YFSETQ. This chain's CDR3 is CASSLDPRGGETQYF. The DNA for the CDR3 is TGCGCCAGCAGCTTGGACCCCAGGGGCGGAGAGACCCAGTACTTC. The full variable domain, with the rest looked up from reference TRBV5-1 and TRBJ2-5, is KAGVTQTPRYLIKTRGQQVTLSCSPISGHRSVSWYQQTPGQGLQFLFEYFSETQRNKGNFPGRFSGRQFSNSRSEMNVSTLELGDSALYLCASSLDPRGGETQYFGPGTRLLVL.

The chain links TRBV5-1 to TRBJ2-1; 12 positions agree with TRBD2. Germline lookup yields CDR1 SGHRS and CDR2 YFSETQ. The CDR3 is 16 residues long. V shed 2 bases, J shed 6 bases, and the junction held 6 bases outside the gene matches. In DNA form, the CDR3 reads TGCGCCAGCAGCTTCGGGACTAGCGGGCTCTCCAATGAGCAGTTCTTC. This gives the protein CASSFGTSGLSNEQFF.

This chain links TRBV5-1 with TRBJ2-7; D may be TRBD2 (5 bases). Trimming removed 4 bases at V and 2 bases at J, with 10 bases between. Germline loops: CDR1 SGHRS, CDR2 YFSETQ. The length of the CDR3 is 13 residues. The CDR3 loop reads CASSIGSAYEQYF. The DNA for the CDR3 is TGCGCCAGCAGCATTGGGAGCGCCTACGAGCAGTACTTC.

This rearrangement joins TRBV5-4 to TRBJ2-7, with TRBD2 matching 13 bases. Per the germline V gene, CDR1 is SGHNT and CDR2 is YYREEE (reference sequence). Trimming removed 4 bases from V and 7 bases from J; junction bases left unmatched: 8. The CDR3 sequence is 15 residues long. The CDR3: CASSKRLAGGEEQYF. In DNA form, the CDR3 reads TGTGCCAGCAGCAAACGACTAGCGGGGGGTGAGGAGCAGTACTTC. Supplemented by reference TRBV5-4 and TRBJ2-7, the full variable domain reads ETGVTQSPTHLIKTRGQQVTLRCSSQSGHNTVSWYQQALGQGPQFIFQYYREEENGRGNFPPRFSGLQFPNYSSELNVNALELDDSALYLCASSKRLAGGEEQYFGPGTRLTVT.

The chain has TRBV7-2 and TRBJ2-7; 8 bases line up with TRBD2. There are 14 residues in the CDR3. V shed 5 bases and J 6 bases; nucleotides not matched to a gene: 9. Germline V lookup: CDR1 SGHTA, CDR2 FQGNSA. Written as DNA, the CDR3 is TGTGCCAGCAGCCCCGGGAGGGCCGCAAGCGAGCAGTACTTC. Translation: CASSPGRAASEQYF.

This clone was picked up one time. V usage is TRBV7-2 and J usage is TRBJ1-5, with D perhaps matching TRBD1 (5 bases). The CDR3 contains 13 residues. V was cut by 1 base and J by 6 bases, with 7 bases left in between. Germline assignment: CDR1 SGHTA and CDR2 FQGNSA. The CDR3 bases are TGTGCCAGCAGCTTAGAGGGGCGTCAGCCCCAGCATTTT. It is translated as CASSLEGRQPQHF.

The chain recombines TRBV4-2 with TRBJ2-1; no reliable D call. Between the trimmed V and J ends, which lost 0 bases and 2 bases, there was a span of 8 bases. Germline CDR1 and CDR2: LGHNA and YNFKEQ. The CDR3 loop spans 15 amino acids. The CDR3 sequence: CASSQDSPTYNEQFF. For the CDR3, the DNA is TGTGCCAGCAGCCAAGATAGCCCTACCTACAATGAGCAGTTCTTC.

CDR3 DNA: TGCGCCAGCAGCACCTTAGCGGGAGTGTCCGAGCAGTACTTC. It yields the protein CASSTLAGVSEQYF. This chain uses TRBV4-3 with TRBJ2-7; 9 nucleotides agree with TRBD2. Per germline, CDR1 LGHNA and CDR2 YSLEER. This CDR3 is built from 14 residues. After removal of 5 bases from V and 6 bases from J, the junction contained 8 bases not matched to a gene.

The chain employs TRBV19 and TRBJ1-3; no reliable D call. Between the trimmed V and J ends, which lost 9 bases and 0 bases, there was a span of 12 bases. The CDR3 contains 14 residues. Germline CDR1 LNHDA, CDR2 SQIVND (reference sequence). CDR3 bases: TGTGCCAGCCGTGTAGGAGACTCTGGAAACACCATATATTTT. Protein product: CASRVGDSGNTIYF.

In its sample, this clone was seen once. CDR3 in amino acids: CASSGGTGSSGANVLTF. The CDR3 nucleotides are TGCGCCAGCAGTGGTGGGACAGGGAGCTCTGGGGCCAACGTCCTGACTTTC. The chain has TRBV5-1 and TRBJ2-6; 9 positions agree with TRBD1. This CDR3 contains 17 residues. Unmatched junction bases numbered 6, after V lost 5 bases and J lost 0 bases. The germline gives CDR1 SGHRS, CDR2 YFSETQ.

The chain employs TRBV3-1 (or the pseudogene TRBV3-2) and TRBJ1-1; D is ambiguous. Germline CDR1 and CDR2: LGHDT and YNNKEL (reference sequence). The CDR3 is 11 residues long. Here the CDR3 reads CASSTDTEAFF. The DNA of the CDR3 is TGTGCTAGCTCAACGGACACTGAAGCTTTCTTT.

V is TRBV20-1 and J is TRBJ1-1; D is possibly TRBD1 (5 bases). The CDR3 contains 11 residues. Germline CDR1 reads DFQATT; CDR2 reads SNEGSKA (reference sequence). Trimming stripped 3 bases from V and 8 bases from J, with 10 bases between. The CDR3 sequence: CSASVREEAFF. CDR3 coding DNA: TGCAGTGCTAGCGTCAGGGAAGAAGCTTTCTTT.

The chain recombines TRBV28 with TRBJ2-7; perhaps TRBD2 as D (6 bases). Trimming took off 6 bases at V and 4 bases at J, with 16 bases between the two ends. This CDR3 contains 14 residues. CDR1 is MDHEN and CDR2 is SYDVKM in the germline V gene. The DNA of the CDR3 is TGTGCCAGCAGGGGCGGCGGGACGATTTACGAGCAGTACTTC. Its translation is CASRGGGTIYEQYF.

The chain uses TRBV5-1 and TRBJ2-5; 8 bases are a match to TRBD1. The CDR3 is 15 residues long. The trim removed 0 bases at V and 5 bases at J, leaving 6 bases unmatched. Germline values: CDR1 SGHRS, CDR2 YFSETQ. In DNA, the CDR3 is TGCGCCAGCAGCTTGGGGACAGGGTTTTATGAGACCCAGTACTTC. It specifies CASSLGTGFYETQYF.

This clone was picked up one time. The gene calls are TRBV28 and TRBJ2-7; TRBD1 matches 10 bases. The CDR3 is 16 residues long. The germline gives CDR1 MDHEN, CDR2 SYDVKM. The junction had 11 bases not matched to a gene; V was cut back by 5 bases and J by 4 bases. CDR3 coding DNA: TGTGCCAGCAGTCCGGGACAGGGGAGACTAACTTACGAGCAGTACTTC. This codes for CASSPGQGRLTYEQYF.

This clone was detected only once. The chain couples TRBV5-8 to TRBJ1-1; TRBD1 might be the D (5 bases). The CDR3 loop spans 14 amino acids. Between the trimmed V and J ends, which lost 2 bases and 2 bases, there was a span of 10 bases. Germline loops: CDR1 SGHTS, CDR2 YDEGEE. DNA of the CDR3: TGTGCCAGCAGCTTTTCAGGGTTTAACACTGAAGCTTTCTTT. The encoded protein is CASSFSGFNTEAFF.

The rearrangement links TRBV5-1 to TRBJ1-1; unclear D gene. V lost 0 bases and J 1 base, leaving 10 bases between the germline ends. The CDR3 has 15 residues. Germline CDR1 and CDR2: SGHRS and YFSETQ. This CDR3 reads CASSLGATANTEAFF. CDR3 sequence (DNA): TGCGCCAGCAGCTTGGGGGCCACGGCGAACACTGAAGCTTTCTTT.

This clone has a single count. The V and J genes are TRBV28 and TRBJ2-6, with D possibly matching TRBD2 (5 bases). V lost 1 base and J lost 2, with 9 bases in between. CDR1 MDHEN and CDR2 SYDVKM come from the germline V gene. The CDR3 sequence is 16 residues long. The CDR3 here is CASSLSFGAGANVLTF. The CDR3 DNA reads TGTGCCAGCAGTTTATCTTTCGGGGCTGGGGCCAACGTCCTGACTTTC. The variable domain in full, completed from reference TRBV28 and TRBJ2-6, reads DVKVTQSSRYLVKRTGEKVFLECVQDMDHENMFWYRQDPGLGLRLIYFSYDVKMKEKGDIPEGYSVSREKKERFSLILESASTNQTSMYLCASSLSFGAGANVLTFGAGSRLTVL.

The chain combines TRBV2 with TRBJ1-4; 9 nucleotides match TRBD1. In germline, CDR1 is SNHLY, CDR2 FYNNEI. The CDR3 sequence is 16 residues long. J lost 4 bases, V lost 2 bases, and 5 bases had no gene match. The CDR3 spells CASSELVGQGNEKLFF. CDR3 nucleotides: TGTGCCAGCAGTGAATTAGTGGGACAGGGTAATGAAAAACTGTTTTTT.